This T cell receptor (beta chain) stems from a study of T cell changes during pregnancy in multiple sclerosis. CDR1 and CDR2 (germline): LNHDA, SQIVND (reference sequence). Trimming left V 5 bases short and J 2 bases short, with 19 bases between. This CDR3 spans 17 amino acids. Sequencing used immunoSEQ multiplex PCR; TCRdb keeps in-frame clones, though not all of them. Of roughly 69,000 clones in the sample, roughly 90% were seen once. The table lists this clone with a count of one. The rearrangement joins TRBV19 to TRBJ1-3; tentatively, D is TRBD1 (6 bases). This receptor was identified in a female donor with multiple sclerosis, enrolled in a pregnancy study. Here the sequenced sample was peripheral blood, taken in the second trimester of pregnancy. The CDR3 here is CASSFSATGLTGNTIYF. CDR3 nucleotide sequence: TGTGCCAGTAGTTTCTCCGCCACAGGGTTGACTGGAAACACCATATATTTT.